This record looks at one T cell receptor beta chain sequence and its context. These data originate in a study of shared clonotypes between healthy human individuals. At deep level, the assay was performed. Libraries were prepared by immunoSEQ multiplex PCR; TCRdb keeps only in-frame clonotypes and omits some of them. The sample includes 2 million to 2.5 million clones, 90% to 97% seen only once; the top ten take roughly 0.13%. Trimming cost V 4 bases and J 4 bases, with 6 bases left between them. Germline CDR1 is DFQATT and CDR2 is SNEGSKA (reference sequence). The CDR3 totals 11 residues. The specimen was naive CD4+ T cells sorted from blood. The subset: CD45RA+ positively selected. This rearrangement joins TRBV20-1 to TRBJ2-3; D gene ambiguous. The clonotype was recovered from a man in his late teens or twenties in good health. The CDR3, as DNA: TGCAGTGCTACCCTAGCAGATACGCAGTATTTT. It translates to CSATLADTQYF.